Given below is one T cell receptor beta chain in context. The CDR3 is 16 residues long. From germline, CDR1 is SGHTA and CDR2 FQGTGA. With 0 bases clipped from V and 3 bases from J, the junction kept 5 bases outside the gene matches. This specimen comes from a study of blood T cell repertoires in COVID-19. Study overall: The United States, Italy and Spain supplied acute and convalescent COVID-19 samples. PBMCs, B-cell-depleted T cells, or T cells were the source of the cDNA or gDNA that made up the material.

Original methodology: It was from reference gene primer amplification that nucleated cell counts were estimated. Libraries were prepared by immunoSEQ multiplex PCR; TCRdb keeps only in-frame clonotypes and omits some of them. The V and J calls and clone size were taken over from that table, and D and trimming were inferred from the DNA. Of 95,000 to 120,000 clones in the sample, about four fifths were seen once. The clonotype comes from a woman aged 65 to 85 with acute or convalescent COVID-19. This chain joins TRBV7-3 and TRBJ2-1; 7 nucleotides agree with TRBD1. Sequenced sample: peripheral blood. CDR3 coding DNA: TGTGCCAGCAGCTTAACCGGGACAGCGTTCTACAATGAGCAGTTCTTC. This codes for CASSLTGTAFYNEQFF.